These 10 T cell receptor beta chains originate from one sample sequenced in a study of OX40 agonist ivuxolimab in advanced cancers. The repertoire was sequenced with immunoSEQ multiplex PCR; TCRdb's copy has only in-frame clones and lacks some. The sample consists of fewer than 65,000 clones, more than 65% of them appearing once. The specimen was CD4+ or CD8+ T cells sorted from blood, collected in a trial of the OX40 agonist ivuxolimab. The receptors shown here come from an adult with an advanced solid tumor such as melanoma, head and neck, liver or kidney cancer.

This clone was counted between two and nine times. The CDR3 DNA reads as TGTGCCAGCAGCCTAGGGACACCGGATAATTCACCCCTCCACTTT. Its protein product is CASSLGTPDNSPLHF. The V and J genes are TRBV7-3 and TRBJ1-6; D is possibly TRBD1 (6 bases). The V gene's germline CDR1 is SGHTA and CDR2 FQGTGA. The CDR3 runs to 15 residues. Between the trimmed V and J ends, which lost 5 bases and 5 bases, there was a span of 13 bases.

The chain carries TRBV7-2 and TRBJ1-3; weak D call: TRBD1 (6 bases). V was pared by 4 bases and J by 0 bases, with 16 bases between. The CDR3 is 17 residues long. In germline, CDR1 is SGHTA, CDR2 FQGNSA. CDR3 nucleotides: TGTGCCAGCAGCTCGCTCGGGGGCCGGAGCTCTGGAAACACCATATATTTT. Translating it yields CASSSLGGRSSGNTIYF.

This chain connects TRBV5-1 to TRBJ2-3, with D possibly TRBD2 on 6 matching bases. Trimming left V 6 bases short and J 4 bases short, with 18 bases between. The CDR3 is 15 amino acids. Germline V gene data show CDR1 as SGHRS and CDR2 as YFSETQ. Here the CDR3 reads CASTLSLREADTQYF. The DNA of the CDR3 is TGCGCCAGCACCCTATCTTTAAGGGAGGCAGATACGCAGTATTTT.

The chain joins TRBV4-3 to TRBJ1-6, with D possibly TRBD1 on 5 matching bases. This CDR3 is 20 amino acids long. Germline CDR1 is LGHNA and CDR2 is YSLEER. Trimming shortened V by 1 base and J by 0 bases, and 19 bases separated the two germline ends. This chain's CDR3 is CASSQVFGQGLSSYNSPLHF. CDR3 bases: TGCGCCAGCAGCCAAGTGTTTGGTCAGGGCCTTAGCTCCTATAATTCACCCCTCCACTTT.

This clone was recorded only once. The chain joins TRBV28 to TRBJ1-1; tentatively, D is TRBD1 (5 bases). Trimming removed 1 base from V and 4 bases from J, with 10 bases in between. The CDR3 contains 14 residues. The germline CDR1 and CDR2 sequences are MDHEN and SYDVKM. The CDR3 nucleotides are TGTGCCAGCAGTTTATTTAGACAGACCACTGAAGCTTTCTTT. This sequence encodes CASSLFRQTTEAFF.

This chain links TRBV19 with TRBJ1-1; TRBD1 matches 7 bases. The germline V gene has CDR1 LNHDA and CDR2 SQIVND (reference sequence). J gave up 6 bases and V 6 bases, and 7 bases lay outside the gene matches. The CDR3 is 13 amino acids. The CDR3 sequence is CASRQDRAAEAFF. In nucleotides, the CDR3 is TGTGCCAGTAGGCAAGACAGGGCGGCTGAAGCTTTCTTT.

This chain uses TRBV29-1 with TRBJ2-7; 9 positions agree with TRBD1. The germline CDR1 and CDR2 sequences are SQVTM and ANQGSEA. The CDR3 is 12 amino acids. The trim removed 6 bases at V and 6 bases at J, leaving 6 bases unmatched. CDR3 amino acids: CSVRDRVREQYF. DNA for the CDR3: TGCAGCGTCCGGGACAGGGTTCGCGAGCAGTACTTC.

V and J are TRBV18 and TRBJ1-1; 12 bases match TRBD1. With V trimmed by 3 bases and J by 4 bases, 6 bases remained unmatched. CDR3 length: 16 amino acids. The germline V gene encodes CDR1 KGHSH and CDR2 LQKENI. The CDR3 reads CASSPLGQGAGTEAFF. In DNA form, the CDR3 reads TGTGCCAGCTCACCCCTGGGACAGGGGGCCGGCACTGAAGCTTTCTTT.

The CDR3 loop reads CASSHGTGLGIQYF. CDR3 DNA sequence: TGCGCCAGCAGCCATGGGACAGGGCTGGGCATTCAGTACTTC. The V and J genes are TRBV4-3 and TRBJ2-4, with TRBD1 matching 9 bases. The CDR3 contains 14 residues. Losses at the gene ends were 3 bases for V and 9 bases for J; bases not matched to a gene: 6. Germline CDR1 is LGHNA and CDR2 is YSLEER.

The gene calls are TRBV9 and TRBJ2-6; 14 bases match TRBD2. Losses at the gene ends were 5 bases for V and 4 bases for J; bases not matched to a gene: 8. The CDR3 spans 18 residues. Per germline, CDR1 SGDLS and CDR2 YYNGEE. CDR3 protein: CASSGGGLAGAGANVLTF. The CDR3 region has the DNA TGTGCCAGCAGTGGAGGGGGACTAGCGGGAGCCGGGGCCAACGTCCTGACTTTC.